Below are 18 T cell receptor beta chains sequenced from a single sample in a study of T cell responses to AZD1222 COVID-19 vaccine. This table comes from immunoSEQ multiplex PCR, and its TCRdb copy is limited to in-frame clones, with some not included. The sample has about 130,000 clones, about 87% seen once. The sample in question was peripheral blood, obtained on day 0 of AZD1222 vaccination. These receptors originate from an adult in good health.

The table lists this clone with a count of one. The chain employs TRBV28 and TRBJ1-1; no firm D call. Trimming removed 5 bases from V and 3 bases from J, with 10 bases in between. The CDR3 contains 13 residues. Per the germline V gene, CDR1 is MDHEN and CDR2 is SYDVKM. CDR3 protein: CASSPAPDTEAFF. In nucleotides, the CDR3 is TGTGCCAGCAGTCCGGCCCCGGACACTGAAGCTTTCTTT.

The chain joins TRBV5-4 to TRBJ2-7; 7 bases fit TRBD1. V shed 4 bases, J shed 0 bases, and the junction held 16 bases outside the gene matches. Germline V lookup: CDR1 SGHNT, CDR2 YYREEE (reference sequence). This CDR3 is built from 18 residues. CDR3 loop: CASSSRDRLSLRSYEQYF. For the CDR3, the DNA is TGTGCCAGCAGCAGCCGGGACAGACTCTCCCTCCGCTCCTACGAGCAGTACTTC.

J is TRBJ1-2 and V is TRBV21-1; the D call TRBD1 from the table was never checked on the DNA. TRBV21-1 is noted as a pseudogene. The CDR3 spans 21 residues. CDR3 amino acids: CASSKSGMVWDSRHFCYGYTF. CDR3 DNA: TGTGCCAGCAGCAAATCGGGGATGGTCTGGGACAGCCGACACTTTTGCTATGGCTACACCTTC.

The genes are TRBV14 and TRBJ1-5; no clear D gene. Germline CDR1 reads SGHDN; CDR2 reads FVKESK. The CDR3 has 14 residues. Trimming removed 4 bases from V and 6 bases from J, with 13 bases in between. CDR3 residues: CASSLRSRSQPQHF. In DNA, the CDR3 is TGTGCCAGCAGCCTCAGATCGAGGTCTCAGCCCCAGCATTTT.

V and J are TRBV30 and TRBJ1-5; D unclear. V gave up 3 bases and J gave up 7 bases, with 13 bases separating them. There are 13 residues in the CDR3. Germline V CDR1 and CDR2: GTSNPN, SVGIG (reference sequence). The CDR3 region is CAWRTQYGQPQHF. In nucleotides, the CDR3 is TGTGCCTGGAGAACTCAGTACGGCCAGCCCCAGCATTTT.

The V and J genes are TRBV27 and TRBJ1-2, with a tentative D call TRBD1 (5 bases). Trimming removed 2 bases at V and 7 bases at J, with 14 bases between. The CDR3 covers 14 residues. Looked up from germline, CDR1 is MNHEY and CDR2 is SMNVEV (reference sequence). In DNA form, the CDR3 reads TGTGCCAGCAGTTTACAGGGAGGTAAGTTTGGCTACACCTTC. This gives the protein CASSLQGGKFGYTF.

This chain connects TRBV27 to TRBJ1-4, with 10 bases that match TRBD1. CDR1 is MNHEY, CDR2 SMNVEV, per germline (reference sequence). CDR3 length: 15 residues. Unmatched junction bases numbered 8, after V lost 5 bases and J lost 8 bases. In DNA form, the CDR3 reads TGTGCCAGCAGTCGCGACAGGGGGCTAGGAGAAAAACTGTTTTTT. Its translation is CASSRDRGLGEKLFF.

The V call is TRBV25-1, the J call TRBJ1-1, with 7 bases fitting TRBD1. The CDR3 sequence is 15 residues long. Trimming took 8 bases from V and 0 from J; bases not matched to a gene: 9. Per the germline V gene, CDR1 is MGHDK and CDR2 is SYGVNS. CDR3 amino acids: CASSRGLVVNTEAFF. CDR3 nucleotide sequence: TGTGCCAGCTCAAGGGGGCTCGTGGTGAACACTGAAGCTTTCTTT.

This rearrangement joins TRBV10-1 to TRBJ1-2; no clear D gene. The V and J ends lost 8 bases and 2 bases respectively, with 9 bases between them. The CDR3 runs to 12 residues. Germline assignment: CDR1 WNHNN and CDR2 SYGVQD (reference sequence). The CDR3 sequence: CASPSANYGYTF. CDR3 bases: TGCGCCAGCCCTAGCGCAAACTATGGCTACACCTTC.

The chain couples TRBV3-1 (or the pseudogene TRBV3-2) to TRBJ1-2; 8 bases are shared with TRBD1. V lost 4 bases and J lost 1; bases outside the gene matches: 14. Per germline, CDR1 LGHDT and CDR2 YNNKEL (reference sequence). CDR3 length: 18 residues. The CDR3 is CASSRRIPGGDDNYGYTF. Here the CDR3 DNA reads TGTGCCAGCAGCCGCCGAATACCAGGGGGCGATGATAACTATGGCTACACCTTC.

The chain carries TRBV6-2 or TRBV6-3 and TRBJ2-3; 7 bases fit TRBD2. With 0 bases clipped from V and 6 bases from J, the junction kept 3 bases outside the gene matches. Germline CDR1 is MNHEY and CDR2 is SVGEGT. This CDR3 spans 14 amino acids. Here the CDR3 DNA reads TGTGCCAGCAGTTACTCGACTAGCTCGGATACGCAGTATTTT. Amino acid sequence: CASSYSTSSDTQYF.

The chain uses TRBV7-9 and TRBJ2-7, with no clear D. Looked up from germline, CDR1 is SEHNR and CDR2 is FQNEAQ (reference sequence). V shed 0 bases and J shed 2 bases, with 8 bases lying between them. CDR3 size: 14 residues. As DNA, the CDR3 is TGTGCCAGCAGCTTAGCGGCAGACACCTACGAGCAGTACTTC. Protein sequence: CASSLAADTYEQYF.

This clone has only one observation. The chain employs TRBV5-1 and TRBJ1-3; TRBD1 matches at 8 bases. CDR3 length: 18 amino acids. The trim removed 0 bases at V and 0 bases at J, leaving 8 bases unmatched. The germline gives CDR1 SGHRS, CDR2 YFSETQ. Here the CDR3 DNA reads TGCGCCAGCAGCTTGGGGTACGGGACAGGAGGCTCTGGAAACACCATATATTTT. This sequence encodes CASSLGYGTGGSGNTIYF.

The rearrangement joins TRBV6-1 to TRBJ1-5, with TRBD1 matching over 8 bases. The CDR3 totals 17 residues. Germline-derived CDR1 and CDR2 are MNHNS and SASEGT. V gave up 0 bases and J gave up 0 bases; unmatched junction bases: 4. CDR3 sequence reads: CASSEAVGQGSNQPQHF. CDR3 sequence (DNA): TGTGCCAGCAGTGAAGCCGTAGGACAGGGTAGCAATCAGCCCCAGCATTTT.

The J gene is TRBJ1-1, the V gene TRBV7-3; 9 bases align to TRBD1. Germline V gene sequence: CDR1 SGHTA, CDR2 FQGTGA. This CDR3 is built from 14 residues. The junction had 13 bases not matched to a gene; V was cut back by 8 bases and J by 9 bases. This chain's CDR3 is CASSQFKTGGQAFF. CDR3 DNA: TGTGCCAGCTCCCAATTCAAGACAGGGGGACAAGCTTTCTTT.

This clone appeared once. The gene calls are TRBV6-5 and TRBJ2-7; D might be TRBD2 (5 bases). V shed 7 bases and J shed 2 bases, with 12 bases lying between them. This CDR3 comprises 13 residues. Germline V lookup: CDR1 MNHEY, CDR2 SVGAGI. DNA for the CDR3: TGTGCCAGCATCGGACGGGAAACCTACGAGCAGTACTTC. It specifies CASIGRETYEQYF.

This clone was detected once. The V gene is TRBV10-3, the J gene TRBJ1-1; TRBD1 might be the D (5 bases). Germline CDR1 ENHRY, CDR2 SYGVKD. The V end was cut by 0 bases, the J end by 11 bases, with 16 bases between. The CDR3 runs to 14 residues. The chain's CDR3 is CAISESIGKGLAFF. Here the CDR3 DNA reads TGTGCCATCAGTGAGTCTATTGGTAAGGGGTTGGCTTTCTTT.

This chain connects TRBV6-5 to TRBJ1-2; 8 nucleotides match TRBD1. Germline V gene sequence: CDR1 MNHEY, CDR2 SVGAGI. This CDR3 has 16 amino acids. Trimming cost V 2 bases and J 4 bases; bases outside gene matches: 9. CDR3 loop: CASSYEGTGLSYGYTF. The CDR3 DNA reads TGTGCCAGCAGTTACGAAGGGACAGGTTTATCCTATGGCTACACCTTC.